The 28 T cell receptor beta chains listed next were all sequenced from one sample in a study of shared clonotypes between healthy human individuals. Using immunoSEQ multiplex PCR, the repertoire was profiled, and TCRdb retains in-frame clones only, with some absent. The sample lists more than 400,000 clones, about 96% seen once, with 0.055% to 0.075% in the top ten. Specimen: naive CD4+ T cells sorted from blood. Subset defined: CD45RA+ positively selected. The source is a woman in her 30s in good health.

For the CDR3, the DNA is TGCGCCAGCACGGACGGTAGCAGCAACACCGGGGAGCTGTTTTTT. Translated, it gives CASTDGSSNTGELFF. This sequence joins TRBV5-1 and TRBJ2-2; no definite D call. Germline CDR1 is SGHRS and CDR2 is YFSETQ. The V end lost 6 bases, the J end lost 2 bases, and 14 bases lay between the germline ends. The CDR3 length is 15 residues.

This chain joins TRBV2 and TRBJ1-2; D might be TRBD1 (5 bases). The CDR3 sequence is 14 residues long. The V gene's germline CDR1 is SNHLY and CDR2 FYNNEI. V was pared by 5 bases and J by 4 bases, with 14 bases between. The CDR3 sequence is CASSLGRNSYGYTF. DNA for the CDR3: TGTGCCAGCAGTCTGGGACGGAATTCCTATGGCTACACCTTC. Full variable domain (rest looked up from reference TRBV2 and TRBJ1-2): EPEVTQTPSHQVTQMGQEVILRCVPISNHLYFYWYRQILGQKVEFLVSFYNNEISEKSEIFDDQFSVERPDGSNFTLKIRSTKLEDSAMYFCASSLGRNSYGYTFGSGTRLTVV.

The rearrangement joins TRBV14 to TRBJ2-5; D unclear. The J call is uncertain, as TRBJ2-7 better fits the DNA end. The CDR3 has 12 residues. CDR1 and CDR2 from the germline V gene are SGHDN and FVKESK. Here the CDR3 DNA reads TGTGCCAGCAGCCAATTAGGCGGCGAGCAGTACTTC. This encodes CASSQLGGEQYF.

The count of this clone is one. This rearrangement joins TRBV18 to TRBJ2-5, with TRBD1 as a possible D gene (5 bases). CDR1 and CDR2 from the germline V gene are KGHSH and LQKENI. V lost 3 bases and J 5 bases, leaving 16 bases between the germline ends. The CDR3 consists of 15 residues. The chain's CDR3 is CASSPGLGAWETQYF. The CDR3 DNA follows: TGTGCCAGCTCACCGGGGCTAGGGGCTTGGGAGACCCAGTACTTC.

The chain uses TRBV19 and TRBJ1-2; no clear D gene. This CDR3 region has 14 residues. CDR1 is LNHDA, CDR2 SQIVND, per germline (reference sequence). V shed 4 bases and J shed 7 bases, with 16 bases lying between them. The DNA of the CDR3 is TGTGCCAGTAGTACGACCGGGCTCCAACTTGGCTACACCTTC. Protein: CASSTTGLQLGYTF.

This clone was recorded once. The chain employs TRBV5-3 and TRBJ2-7; TRBD1 might be the D (6 bases). TRBV5-3 falls under the ORF class, with uncertain function. The CDR3 extends over 16 amino acids. V shed 3 bases and J shed 3 bases, with 19 bases lying between them. CDR3 amino acids: CARSSRLQGSSYEQYF. Written as DNA, the CDR3 is TGTGCCAGAAGCTCACGTTTACAGGGTTCTAGCTACGAGCAGTACTTC.

The chain carries TRBV7-9 and TRBJ1-5; no reliable D call. CDR1 and CDR2 (germline): SEHNR, FQNEAQ (reference sequence). This CDR3 spans 15 amino acids. Between the trimmed V and J ends, which lost 1 base and 4 bases, there was a span of 11 bases. This chain's CDR3 is CASSLEGLLNQPQHF. Here the CDR3 DNA reads TGTGCCAGCAGCTTAGAAGGCCTACTGAATCAGCCCCAGCATTTT. Filled out from reference TRBV7-9 and TRBJ1-5, the complete variable domain reads DTGVSQNPRHKITKRGQNVTFRCDPISEHNRLYWYRQTLGQGPEFLTYFQNEAQLEKSRLLSDRFSAERPKGSFSTLEIQRTEQGDSAMYLCASSLEGLLNQPQHFGDGTRLSIL.

This chain links TRBV5-1 with TRBJ2-3; D is unclear. Germline CDR1 SGHRS, CDR2 YFSETQ. Trimming cost V 1 base and J 0 bases, with 6 bases left between them. This CDR3 contains 14 residues. Here the CDR3 DNA reads TGCGCCAGCAGCTTGTACGGGAGCACAGATACGCAGTATTTT. Its translation is CASSLYGSTDTQYF.

The rearrangement uses TRBV7-2 and TRBJ2-1; TRBD2 might be the D (5 bases). V lost 2 bases and J 7 bases, leaving 12 bases between the germline ends. Per the germline V gene, CDR1 is SGHTA and CDR2 is FQGNSA. The CDR3 is made up of 14 amino acids. CDR3 DNA: TGTGCCAGCAGCTTAATGACGGGATGGAATGAGCAGTTCTTC. It codes for CASSLMTGWNEQFF.

V and J are TRBV27 and TRBJ1-1; no reliable D call. The CDR3 is made up of 13 amino acids. The V gene's germline CDR1 is MNHEY and CDR2 SMNVEV (reference sequence). Between the trimmed V and J ends, which lost 3 bases and 5 bases, there was a span of 10 bases. The CDR3 nucleotides are TGTGCCAGCAGTTTGTCGTGGGCGACTGAAGCTTTCTTT. Translating it yields CASSLSWATEAFF.

This clone has just one count. V usage is TRBV5-6 and J usage is TRBJ2-5; D may be TRBD1 (5 bases). Germline V gene data show CDR1 as SGHDT and CDR2 as YYEEEE. The V and J ends lost 0 bases and 5 bases respectively, with 8 bases between them. This CDR3 contains 13 residues. Here the CDR3 DNA reads TGTGCCAGCAGCTTGGGGGGCTTTGAGACCCAGTACTTC. Translated, it gives CASSLGGFETQYF.

This clone was picked up a small number of times. The chain uses TRBV30 and TRBJ1-5; D is uncertain. The V gene lost 1 base and the J gene lost 4 bases, with 5 bases spanning the gap. The V gene's germline CDR1 is GTSNPN and CDR2 SVGIG (reference sequence). The CDR3 length is 12 residues. The CDR3, as DNA: TGTGCCTGGAGTGGGACGAATCAGCCCCAGCATTTT. Amino acid sequence: CAWSGTNQPQHF.

The rearrangement links TRBV28 to TRBJ1-1; D not certain. The CDR3 totals 13 residues. V lost 4 bases, J lost 1 base, and 7 bases lay in between. Per the germline V gene, CDR1 is MDHEN and CDR2 is SYDVKM. The CDR3 DNA sequence: TGTGCCAGCAGTTGGGCGGCGAACACTGAAGCTTTCTTT. Translation gives CASSWAANTEAFF.

V gene TRBV7-9 combines with J gene TRBJ2-2; D is unresolved. The V end was cut by 7 bases, the J end by 1 base, with 7 bases between. The length of the CDR3 is 13 residues. In germline, CDR1 is SEHNR, CDR2 FQNEAQ (reference sequence). CDR3 sequence: CASTGWNTGELFF. The CDR3 bases are TGTGCCAGCACCGGGTGGAACACCGGGGAGCTGTTTTTT. The whole variable domain, filled in from reference TRBV7-9 and TRBJ2-2, reads DTGVSQNPRHKITKRGQNVTFRCDPISEHNRLYWYRQTLGQGPEFLTYFQNEAQLEKSRLLSDRFSAERPKGSFSTLEIQRTEQGDSAMYLCASTGWNTGELFFGEGSRLTVL.

The chain couples TRBV5-4 to TRBJ1-3, with 8 bases matching TRBD1. Germline assignment: CDR1 SGHNT and CDR2 YYREEE (reference sequence). The CDR3 is made up of 16 amino acids. V gave up 0 bases and J gave up 0 bases; unmatched junction bases: 2. For the CDR3, the DNA is TGTGCCAGCAGCTTGGGGGACAGGCACTCTGGAAACACCATATATTTT. Protein sequence: CASSLGDRHSGNTIYF.

The rearrangement joins TRBV28 to TRBJ2-1, with 9 positions matching TRBD1. This CDR3 region has 16 residues. Germline V gene sequence: CDR1 MDHEN, CDR2 SYDVKM. The V segment lost 4 bases and the J segment 4 bases; nucleotides outside the gene matches: 8. DNA of the CDR3: TGTGCCAGCAGTTCCCCGGGACAGGGCTCTTACAATGAGCAGTTCTTC. As protein: CASSSPGQGSYNEQFF.

V gene TRBV5-4 combines with J gene TRBJ2-7; weak D call: TRBD1 (6 bases). The V end was cut by 3 bases, the J end by 3 bases, with 16 bases between. Germline V CDR1 and CDR2: SGHNT, YYREEE (reference sequence). The CDR3 is 15 residues long. CDR3 residues: CASSSKTQGIYEQYF. DNA of the CDR3: TGTGCCAGCAGCTCAAAAACCCAGGGGATCTACGAGCAGTACTTC.

In its sample, this clone was seen once. The V call is TRBV19, the J call TRBJ1-3, with 9 nucleotides matching TRBD1. CDR1 and CDR2 (germline): LNHDA, SQIVND (reference sequence). The J segment lost 7 bases and the V segment lost 3 bases, leaving 13 bases of the junction unmatched. The CDR3 sequence is 17 residues long. CDR3 DNA sequence: TGTGCCAGTAGTATGGAAACAGGGGGCCTGCTTGGGAACACCATATATTTT. Its protein product is CASSMETGGLLGNTIYF.

The chain uses TRBV6-5 and TRBJ2-6; D remains ambiguous. Germline V gene data show CDR1 as MNHEY and CDR2 as SVGAGI. The ends were cut back, 8 bases at V and 1 base at J, with 6 bases in the middle. The CDR3 spans 13 residues. CDR3 DNA sequence: TGTGCCAGCCTAGAATCTGGGGCCAACGTCCTGACTTTC. The encoded protein is CASLESGANVLTF.

The chain links TRBV5-1 to TRBJ2-2, with 7 bases that match TRBD2. Germline trimming cut 4 bases from V and 4 bases from J; bases unmatched to any gene: 10. This CDR3 is built from 16 residues. CDR1 is SGHRS and CDR2 is YFSETQ in the germline V gene. The CDR3 DNA reads TGCGCCAGCAGCCCCGATGCGGGAGTCACCACCGGGGAGCTGTTTTTT. Protein product: CASSPDAGVTTGELFF.

This chain connects TRBV7-8 to TRBJ2-7, with TRBD1 matching 11 bases. V trimming: 5 bases; J trimming: 7 bases; junction bases outside the gene matches: 7. This CDR3 comprises 14 residues. Germline V lookup: CDR1 SGHVS, CDR2 FQNEAQ. The CDR3 sequence is CASSPGQGAGEQYF. In DNA form, the CDR3 reads TGTGCCAGCAGCCCAGGACAGGGGGCGGGGGAGCAGTACTTC.

The chain recombines TRBV9 with TRBJ2-7; D tentatively reads TRBD1 or TRBD2 (5 bases each). V was cut by 4 bases and J by 0 bases, with 17 bases left in between. From germline, CDR1 is SGDLS and CDR2 YYNGEE. CDR3 length equals 16 residues. This CDR3 reads CASSPRGGSSSYEQYF. In nucleotides, the CDR3 is TGTGCCAGCAGCCCCCGGGGCGGAAGTTCCTCCTACGAGCAGTACTTC.

The J gene is TRBJ1-2, the V gene TRBV11-2; no definite D call. Germline CDR1 reads SGHAT; CDR2 reads FQNNGV. The CDR3 runs to 13 residues. V was clipped by 6 bases and J by 7 bases, with 15 bases between them. The chain's CDR3 is CASSWAGSSGYTF. For the CDR3, the DNA is TGTGCCAGCAGTTGGGCGGGATCCTCTGGCTACACCTTC.

The V call is TRBV25-1, the J call TRBJ1-1, with 7 bases aligning to TRBD1. The CDR3 is made up of 17 amino acids. After removal of 0 bases from V and 4 bases from J, the junction contained 11 bases not matched to a gene. The germline V gene has CDR1 MGHDK and CDR2 SYGVNS. CDR3 sequence: CASSEYGRGREVTEAFF. CDR3 bases: TGTGCCAGCAGTGAATACGGCAGGGGGAGGGAGGTCACTGAAGCTTTCTTT.

The rearrangement links TRBV9 to TRBJ2-7, with a weak D call TRBD2 (5 bases). Trimming cost V 0 bases and J 6 bases, with 22 bases left between them. CDR3 length: 17 residues. CDR1 and CDR2 (germline): SGDLS, YYNGEE. Written as DNA, the CDR3 is TGTGCCAGCAGCGTAGCGAGTGAGGGCCGCCCAGACGGCGAGCAGTACTTC. It codes for CASSVASEGRPDGEQYF.

CDR3: CASSLDAEYNEQFF. As DNA, the CDR3 is TGCGCCAGCAGCTTGGACGCAGAATACAATGAGCAGTTCTTC. The chain couples TRBV5-1 to TRBJ2-1, with unresolved D. V was clipped by 0 bases and J by 4 bases, with 8 bases between them. Germline V gene data show CDR1 as SGHRS and CDR2 as YFSETQ. The CDR3 has 14 amino acids.

This clone has just one count. The chain is built from TRBV28 and TRBJ2-7, with D possibly TRBD1 on 5 matching bases. The CDR3 consists of 14 residues. Germline-derived CDR1 and CDR2 are MDHEN and SYDVKM. V gave up 5 bases and J gave up 4 bases, with 15 bases separating them. The CDR3 DNA is TGTGCCAGCAGTATTCCCGGCAGGGCATACGAGCAGTACTTC. This sequence encodes CASSIPGRAYEQYF.

This chain links TRBV19 with TRBJ2-1, with a possible D match to TRBD1 (5 bases). V shed 5 bases and J shed 8 bases, with 16 bases lying between them. The CDR3 is 14 residues long. The germline V gene encodes CDR1 LNHDA and CDR2 SQIVND (reference sequence). The CDR3 spells CASSPQGPPYEQFF. In DNA, the CDR3 is TGTGCCAGTAGTCCCCAGGGCCCCCCCTATGAGCAGTTCTTC.